Sequencing of this T cell receptor (beta chain) was carried out in a study of response to subunit inactivated influenza vaccine (dated by TCRdb to the late 2010s). Context from the whole study: Deep quantitative profiling of the T cell receptor repertoire was used in the study to follow responses to a trivalent subunit inactivated influenza vaccine.

The research as a whole found: According to the authors, only a limited number of new T cells may be recruited by each seasonal influenza vaccination.

The method behind the library was RT-PCR. The sequencer listed for this sample is Illumina HiSeq 2500. In-frame beta chains were kept once TCRdb had trimmed the public reads at Q25 with fastp and called clones with MiXCR. Identical CDR3 proteins give one entry, which carries the most common genes and DNA. This sample gives hundreds of thousands of distinct CDR3 sequences in total; approximately 17% of them show up just once. About a tenth of the sample goes to the ten largest clones. Concerning this clonotype: Its target antigen remains unknown. No clone much larger than this one lies a single base away; base qualities are absent.

This receptor was taken from a man in his fifties who received an inactivated influenza vaccine. Donor details come from another sample of the same person, matched by shared clones. Sample: PBMCs from blood, taken roughly 5 days after vaccination.

CDR3 reads: CASSLVWDYSNQPQHF. The sequence in DNA is TGTGCCAGCAGTTTGGTTTGGGATTATAGCAATCAGCCCCAGCATTTT. The V and J segments used are TRBV28 and TRBJ1-5; no D gene call is confident. The germline ends are 12 bases apart after V is trimmed by 3 bases and J by 0 bases. Sequences MDHEN (CDR1) and SYDVKM (CDR2) are obtained from the germline V gene. From its cysteine to its phenylalanine, the CDR3 spans 16 amino acids. Only the CDR3 region is kept as DNA, spanning 48 bases read in frame from base 1.